The rows below give T cell receptor beta chains drawn from one sample of a study of graft-versus-host responses after intestinal transplantation. Only in-frame clones appear in the TCRdb table, and some are missing; sequencing was by immunoSEQ multiplex PCR. The table has about 88,000 clones, 80% to 95% seen once. These receptors have no known antigen. The sample was unstimulated CD4+ T cells sorted from spleen or lymph node cells, taken before transplant. These receptors were obtained from a human donor who was the organ donor for an intestinal transplant. CDR3s include the opening cysteine and the closing phenylalanine or tryptophan. D genes are given only for firm matches. The size field is filled for only some rows; it gives once, few, many or a size class.

clone_size,j_call,v_call,d_call,cdr3_nt,cdr3_aa
-,TRBJ2-5,TRBV5-1,-,TGCGCCAGCAGCTCAACAGCAGGGAAAGAGACCCAGTACTTC,CASSSTAGKETQYF
-,TRBJ2-3,TRBV2,-,TGTGCCGGCAAAAACATCCACGGCACAGATACGCAGTATTTT,CAGKNIHGTDTQYF
once,TRBJ1-2,TRBV5-4,TRBD1,TGTGCCAGCAGCTTGGGTGCAGGGGGCTACTATGGCTACACCTTC,CASSLGAGGYYGYTF
once,TRBJ2-3,TRBV5-1,TRBD2,TGCGCCAGCAGAACAAGCGGGGGCACAGATACGCAGTATTTT,CASRTSGGTDTQYF
-,TRBJ2-6,TRBV7-9,-,TGTGCCAGCAGCTTAGAGCCCGAGTGGGCCTCTGGGGCCAACGTCCTGACTTTC,CASSLEPEWASGANVLTF
-,TRBJ1-3,TRBV6-1,-,TGTGCCAGCAGTGCGTACAGGGTCGGTGGAAACACCATATATTTT,CASSAYRVGGNTIYF
-,TRBJ2-7,TRBV5-1,TRBD2,TGCGCCAGCAGACAGGGACTAGCGGGAGTCAGGTACGAGCAGTACTTC,CASRQGLAGVRYEQYF
-,TRBJ1-5,TRBV7-3,TRBD1,TGTGCCAGCAGCCCGGACAGGGATCAGCCCCAGCATTTT,CASSPDRDQPQHF
-,TRBJ2-7,TRBV5-5,-,TGTGCCAGCAGCACTGAGCGGGCCCCCGTCTCCTACGAGCAGTACTTC,CASSTERAPVSYEQYF
-,TRBJ2-1,TRBV5-1,-,TGCGCCAGCAGCTTGATCGCGGGGTACAATGAGCAGTTCTTC,CASSLIAGYNEQFF
-,TRBJ2-7,TRBV7-8,-,TGTGCCAGCAGCCCCCGGACAGCTACCTCTTCCTACGAGCAGTACTTC,CASSPRTATSSYEQYF
-,TRBJ2-3,TRBV6-6,-,TGTGCCAGCAGCCAACAGAGAATAGCGCAGTATTTT,CASSQQRIAQYF
-,TRBJ2-5,TRBV5-1,TRBD2,TGCGCCAGCAGCTTGGGGACTAGGGAAGAGACCCAGTACTTC,CASSLGTREETQYF
-,TRBJ2-7,TRBV20-1,-,TGCAGTGCTAGTGCCAGCTACGAGCAGTACTTC,CSASASYEQYF
-,TRBJ2-7,TRBV30,TRBD1,TGTGCCTGGAGTCTCTGGACAGGGGGCAACCACTTGTGTGTCTACGAGCAGTACTTC,CAWSLWTGGNHLCVYEQYF
few,TRBJ2-1,TRBV28,TRBD1,TGTGCCAGCAGTTATTCCGGGACAGGGGGCGCGGGGGAGCAGTTCTTC,CASSYSGTGGAGEQFF
-,TRBJ1-5,TRBV25-1,-,TGTGCCAGCAGTGGAGGGTCGGGAGATCAGCCCCAGCATTTT,CASSGGSGDQPQHF
-,TRBJ1-2,TRBV30,-,TGTGCCTGTCGACGAACTGCTCGGGGCTATGGCTACACCTTC,CACRRTARGYGYTF
-,TRBJ1-5,TRBV15,-,TGTGCCACCAGCAGAGATCTAGGGACAAGCAATCAGCCCCAGCATTTT,CATSRDLGTSNQPQHF
-,TRBJ1-3,TRBV11-2,-,TGTGCCAGCAGCTTTTTAGGGGACTCTGGAAACACCATATATTTT,CASSFLGDSGNTIYF
once,TRBJ2-7,TRBV5-5,-,TGTGCCAGCAGCGTGACTAGTGTCTACGAGCAGTACTTC,CASSVTSVYEQYF
-,TRBJ2-1,TRBV10-1,-,TGCGCCAGCAGTGACGGCGGCAAGTACAATGAGCAGTTCTTC,CASSDGGKYNEQFF
-,TRBJ2-5,TRBV4-2,-,TGTGCCAGCAGCCAAGTCCAGGGTAATTTCCAAGAGACCCAGTACTTC,CASSQVQGNFQETQYF
-,TRBJ1-6,TRBV6-1,TRBD1,TGTGCCAGCCTTACAGGGGAGAGGATTTCACCCCTCCACTTT,CASLTGERISPLHF
few,TRBJ1-1,TRBV29-1,-,TGCAGCGTTGGGTTCGGGAACACTGAAGCTTTCTTT,CSVGFGNTEAFF
-,TRBJ1-2,TRBV30,TRBD1,TGTGCCTGGAGTGTACAGGGGGGTGGCTACACCTTC,CAWSVQGGGYTF
-,TRBJ2-7,TRBV28,-,TGTGCCACCAGGGGGGGATTTGACGAGCAGTACTTC,CATRGGFDEQYF
-,TRBJ1-2,TRBV30,-,TGTGCCTGGAGTATCCCCGGGCTAACCGGGGGCTATGGCTACACCTTC,CAWSIPGLTGGYGYTF
-,TRBJ1-5,TRBV4-1,-,TGCGCCAGCAGGGACGCTCCGGGGGGAAAAGCCCAGCATTTT,CASRDAPGGKAQHF
-,TRBJ2-5,TRBV29-1,TRBD1,TGCAGCCCGACAGGGGGCGGGGAGACCCAGTACTTC,CSPTGGGETQYF
-,TRBJ1-1,TRBV9,-,TGTGCCAGCAGCGTTACGACAACATGGACTGAAGCTTTCTTT,CASSVTTTWTEAFF
-,TRBJ1-1,TRBV5-1,-,TGCGCCAGCAGCTTGTTAGGCCAACAGGGAGGGGACACTGAAGCTTTCTTT,CASSLLGQQGGDTEAFF
-,TRBJ1-1,TRBV19,TRBD1,TGTGCCAGCCAAGACAGGGTCACGCCCATGAACACTGAAGCTTTCTTT,CASQDRVTPMNTEAFF
-,TRBJ2-3,TRBV7-2,-,TGTGCCAGCAGCTTAGGTCCCTCGGGGGGCACAGATACGCAGTATTTT,CASSLGPSGGTDTQYF
-,TRBJ1-2,TRBV27,TRBD1,TGTGCCAGCAGTCCCAAATGGGGACAGTACTATGGCTACACCTTC,CASSPKWGQYYGYTF
once,TRBJ2-1,TRBV6-6,-,TGTGCCAGCAGTTCGACTAGAGGGTACAATGAGCAGTTCTTC,CASSSTRGYNEQFF
-,TRBJ1-2,TRBV5-4,-,TGTGCCAGCAGCTTTTTGACAGGATCCCTCGGCTACACCTTC,CASSFLTGSLGYTF
few,TRBJ2-6,TRBV30,-,TGTGCCTGGAGCAGGGAAGAGAGGGCCAACGTCCTGACTTTC,CAWSREERANVLTF
-,TRBJ2-3,TRBV19,TRBD1,TGTGCCAGTAGTACGCCAGGGGGCCCAGATACGCAGTATTTT,CASSTPGGPDTQYF